The 29 T cell receptor beta chains below come from one sample, sequenced in a study of shared clonotypes between healthy human individuals. The protocol was immunoSEQ multiplex PCR, while the TCRdb copy is restricted to in-frame clones and leaves out a portion. The sample carries over a million clones, 75% to 85% recorded once. Material for sequencing was memory CD4+ T cells from PBMCs. The sample's subset: CD45RA-negative fraction. The receptors were sampled from a man younger than 35 in good health. Some clones in this sample may be carry-over from other donors' samples.

With respect to this clone: This clone may be a read error of a much larger clone one base away. The J gene is TRBJ1-5, the V gene TRBV5-8; D remains unclear. Germline loops: CDR1 SGHTS, CDR2 YDEGEE. V shed 7 bases and J shed 4 bases, with 18 bases lying between them. The CDR3 has 15 amino acids. CDR3 in DNA: TGTGCCAGCGCAATTCCAGAAGGTTTTAATCAGCCCCAGCATTTT. Protein: CASAIPEGFNQPQHF.

The chain combines TRBV12-5 with TRBJ1-3, with no clear D. This CDR3 is 19 amino acids long. The V end was cut by 2 bases, the J end by 0 bases, with 20 bases between. The germline V gene encodes CDR1 LGHNT and CDR2 FRNRAP. CDR3 in DNA: TGTGCTAGTGGTTTGCCACCCCTGAAAGTAAGCCTCTCTGGAAACACCATATATTTT. It translates to CASGLPPLKVSLSGNTIYF. The full variable domain, rest sourced from reference TRBV12-5 and TRBJ1-3, is DARVTQTPRHKVTEMGQEVTMRCQPILGHNTVFWYRQTMMQGLELLAYFRNRAPLDDSGMPKDRFSAEMPDATLATLKIQPSEPRDSAVYFCASGLPPLKVSLSGNTIYFGEGSWLTVV.

This rearrangement joins TRBV27 to TRBJ2-1, with TRBD2 identical over 10 bases. V lost 6 bases to trimming and J lost 6 bases; unmatched junction nucleotides: 5. In germline, CDR1 is MNHEY, CDR2 SMNVEV (reference sequence). The CDR3 runs to 14 residues. In DNA, the CDR3 is TGTGCCAGCAGCCAACTAGCGGGGCGCAATGAGCAGTTCTTC. It translates to CASSQLAGRNEQFF.

The chain is built from TRBV5-6 and TRBJ1-4; D gene ambiguous. In germline, CDR1 is SGHDT, CDR2 YYEEEE. The germline V and J ends were trimmed by 2 bases and 7 bases, with 12 bases remaining between them. The CDR3 totals 14 residues. The CDR3 sequence: CASSLTPEGEKLFF. CDR3 DNA sequence: TGTGCCAGCAGCTTAACTCCGGAGGGTGAAAAACTGTTTTTT.

The V and J genes are TRBV11-3 and TRBJ1-1, with 8 nucleotides matching TRBD1. This CDR3 comprises 13 residues. The V and J ends lost 6 bases and 5 bases, in that order; junction bases with no gene match: 5. Germline V gene data show CDR1 as SGHNT and CDR2 as YENEEA. The CDR3 protein is CASSLQGETEAFF. The DNA of the CDR3 is TGTGCCAGCAGTCTACAGGGGGAGACTGAAGCTTTCTTT.

The chain links TRBV4-2 to TRBJ2-7; weak D call: TRBD2 (6 bases). Trimming stripped 0 bases from V and 2 bases from J, with 14 bases between. From germline, CDR1 is LGHNA and CDR2 YNFKEQ. CDR3 size: 16 residues. CDR3 residues: CASSQEPSVTPYEQYF. CDR3 sequence (DNA): TGTGCCAGCAGCCAAGAGCCTAGCGTAACTCCCTACGAGCAGTACTTC.

The V call is TRBV19, the J call TRBJ2-4; no firm D call. The V and J ends lost 1 base and 1 base respectively, with 17 bases between them. CDR1 is LNHDA, CDR2 SQIVND, per germline (reference sequence). The CDR3 spans 18 residues. The CDR3 reads CASSIAESRRPAKNIQYF. The CDR3 DNA reads TGTGCCAGTAGTATAGCCGAGTCCCGCCGACCGGCCAAAAACATTCAGTACTTC.

The chain couples TRBV14 to TRBJ1-2, with D hard to call. The V gene's germline CDR1 is SGHDN and CDR2 FVKESK. V was cut by 0 bases and J by 6 bases, with 8 bases left in between. This CDR3 is built from 13 residues. As DNA, the CDR3 is TGTGCCAGCAGCCAAGAGGGTCGGAATGGCTACACCTTC. It specifies CASSQEGRNGYTF.

This chain uses TRBV27 with TRBJ2-7, with 13 bases identical to TRBD2. Germline V gene lookup returns CDR1 MNHEY and CDR2 SMNVEV (reference sequence). The length of the CDR3 is 15 residues. V gave up 5 bases and J gave up 3 bases; unmatched junction bases: 4. In DNA, the CDR3 is TGTGCCAGCAGTACTAGCGGGAGGGACCGCTACGAGCAGTACTTC. It specifies CASSTSGRDRYEQYF.

This chain links TRBV18 with TRBJ1-5; D possibly corresponds to TRBD1 (6 bases). Trimming left V 6 bases short and J 6 bases short, with 12 bases between. Germline V gene lookup returns CDR1 KGHSH and CDR2 LQKENI. The CDR3 has 13 amino acids. CDR3 region: CASSRGAGQPQHF. In nucleotides, the CDR3 is TGTGCCAGCTCCAGGGGCGCCGGTCAGCCCCAGCATTTT.

As for this clone: Additional DNA sequences in this sample encode the identical CDR3. The rearrangement joins TRBV10-3 to TRBJ2-5; D is tentatively TRBD1 or TRBD2 (6 bases each). V lost 6 bases and J lost 2, with 16 bases in between. This CDR3 has 15 residues. Germline V CDR1 and CDR2: ENHRY, SYGVKD. The DNA of the CDR3 is TGTGCCATCAGCTCGGGGGCAGGCGTTCAAGAGACCCAGTACTTC. Translating gives CAISSGAGVQETQYF.

CDR3 region: CASSQIPGMGTEAFF. The DNA of the CDR3 is TGTGCCAGCAGCCAAATCCCTGGAATGGGCACTGAAGCTTTCTTT. The V call is TRBV4-2, the J call TRBJ1-1; D unresolved. The ends were cut back, 2 bases at V and 4 bases at J, with 14 bases in the middle. CDR3 length: 15 residues. Germline CDR1 and CDR2: LGHNA and YNFKEQ.

The chain links TRBV7-2 to TRBJ1-4; D is perhaps TRBD1 (6 bases). Trimming took 7 bases from V and 8 from J, leaving 23 bases between them. Per germline, CDR1 SGHTA and CDR2 FQGNSA. This CDR3 has 16 amino acids. CDR3 region: CASKGLFEGDGEKLFF. As DNA, the CDR3 is TGTGCCAGCAAGGGGCTTTTCGAGGGGGACGGGGAAAAACTGTTTTTT. Combining the CDR3 with reference TRBV7-2 and TRBJ1-4 gives the whole variable domain GAGVSQSPSNKVTEKGKDVELRCDPISGHTALYWYRQSLGQGLEFLIYFQGNSAPDKSGLPSDRFSAERTGGSVSTLTIQRTQQEDSAVYLCASKGLFEGDGEKLFFGSGTQLSVL.

This clone was recorded at least ten times. The CDR3 region is CASSPRLTEAFF. DNA of the CDR3: TGTGCCAGTTCCCCCAGGTTGACTGAAGCTTTCTTT. The chain combines TRBV28 with TRBJ1-1; D is undetermined. Trimming left V 9 bases short and J 5 bases short, with 13 bases between. The CDR3 contains 12 residues. Germline assignment: CDR1 MDHEN and CDR2 SYDVKM.

The chain employs TRBV6-5 and TRBJ2-7; D unclear. This CDR3 contains 15 residues. Germline loops: CDR1 MNHEY, CDR2 SVGAGI. Trimming took off 0 bases at V and 0 bases at J, with 9 bases between the two ends. CDR3: CASSYSGRPSYEQYF. CDR3 bases: TGTGCCAGCAGTTACTCAGGTCGCCCCTCCTACGAGCAGTACTTC.

The chain carries TRBV5-4 and TRBJ2-1; 8 positions agree with TRBD1. Germline V CDR1 and CDR2: SGHNT, YYREEE (reference sequence). With 4 bases clipped from V and 13 bases from J, the junction kept 10 bases outside the gene matches. CDR3 size: 13 residues. As DNA, the CDR3 is TGTGCCAGCAGCCTAGGGAGCAGGGGGCCTCAGTTCTTC. This translates into CASSLGSRGPQFF.

This clone has just one count. The V call is TRBV19, the J call TRBJ1-3; D unresolved. Germline V gives CDR1 LNHDA, CDR2 SQIVND (reference sequence). This CDR3 spans 15 amino acids. V dropped 8 bases and J dropped 8 bases, with 22 bases sitting between them. Written as DNA, the CDR3 is TGTGCCAGTGGAAATTCCGACTTAGGGTCGGACACCATATATTTT. It translates to CASGNSDLGSDTIYF.

This chain connects TRBV28 to TRBJ2-3, with D uncertain. Germline V lookup: CDR1 MDHEN, CDR2 SYDVKM. The CDR3 sequence is 14 residues long. Trimming cost V 6 bases and J 6 bases, with 16 bases left between them. The CDR3 bases are TGTGCCAGCAGCCTTACGACTCTTAGGGATACGCAGTATTTT. Its translation: CASSLTTLRDTQYF.

CDR3 sequence reads: CASSGQGEQYF. The CDR3 DNA sequence: TGTGCCAGCAGCGGTCAAGGCGAGCAGTACTTC. This chain uses TRBV7-9 with TRBJ2-7; no reliable D call. V was trimmed by 5 bases and J by 6 bases, leaving 8 bases between them. CDR3 length: 11 amino acids. Germline V gives CDR1 SEHNR, CDR2 FQNEAQ (reference sequence).

This chain connects TRBV30 to TRBJ2-6; D unclear. CDR1 and CDR2 (germline): GTSNPN, SVGIG (reference sequence). V gave up 5 bases and J gave up 4 bases, with 18 bases separating them. The CDR3 length is 16 residues. The CDR3 bases are TGTGCCTGGGTGAAATCTGGGGTATCCGGGGCCAACGTCCTGACTTTC. It yields the protein CAWVKSGVSGANVLTF.

V gene TRBV28 combines with J gene TRBJ1-1; D gene unclear. The CDR3 loop spans 11 amino acids. V lost 8 bases to trimming and J lost 2 bases, with 6 bases between them. Germline CDR1 and CDR2: MDHEN and SYDVKM. This chain's CDR3 is CASVRNTEAFF. The CDR3 nucleotides read TGTGCCAGCGTGAGAAACACTGAAGCTTTCTTT.

The CDR3 DNA is TGTGCCAGCAGCGTCTCCAGGGGGGCAGGATATGGCTACACCTTC. Translation: CASSVSRGAGYGYTF. The J gene is TRBJ1-2, the V gene TRBV9; 7 bases match TRBD1. This CDR3 spans 15 amino acids. The germline CDR1 and CDR2 sequences are SGDLS and YYNGEE. Losses at the gene ends were 2 bases for V and 5 bases for J; bases not matched to a gene: 9.

This clone appeared many times. This chain uses TRBV28 with TRBJ2-7; TRBD2 agrees at 13 bases. The germline gives CDR1 MDHEN, CDR2 SYDVKM. The CDR3 is 14 amino acids. J was trimmed by 3 bases and V by 8 bases; bases with no gene match: 4. DNA for the CDR3: TGTGCCAGCCAGACTAGCGGGAGGCTCTACGAGCAGTACTTC. It specifies CASQTSGRLYEQYF.

This clone was observed many times. This chain links TRBV7-3 with TRBJ2-1; TRBD2 matches at 10 bases. From germline, CDR1 is SGHTA and CDR2 FQGTGA. V lost 4 bases to trimming and J lost 0 bases; unmatched junction nucleotides: 6. This CDR3 is built from 17 residues. This CDR3 reads CASSSPTSGNSYNEQFF. CDR3 DNA: TGTGCCAGCAGCTCCCCCACTAGCGGGAACTCCTACAATGAGCAGTTCTTC.

The gene calls are TRBV6-6 and TRBJ2-4; D is ambiguous. With 6 bases removed from V and 0 bases from J, the gap between germline ends came to 12 bases. The CDR3 contains 15 residues. Germline V gives CDR1 MNHNY, CDR2 SVGAGI (reference sequence). CDR3 sequence (DNA): TGTGCCAGCAGCAAAATCCCGGGAGCCAAAAACATTCAGTACTTC. Its protein is CASSKIPGAKNIQYF.

This chain joins TRBV28 and TRBJ1-4; D unresolved. The V end was cut by 3 bases, the J end by 0 bases, with 17 bases between. Germline CDR1 MDHEN, CDR2 SYDVKM. The CDR3 contains 18 residues. The CDR3 sequence is CASSLAAFLRPTNEKLFF. CDR3 sequence (DNA): TGTGCCAGCAGTTTGGCCGCGTTTTTGCGCCCAACTAATGAAAAACTGTTTTTT.

The rearrangement joins TRBV10-3 to TRBJ1-1; no clear D gene. The CDR3 is 14 residues long. Per germline, CDR1 ENHRY and CDR2 SYGVKD. V shed 7 bases and J shed 4 bases, with 16 bases lying between them. CDR3 in DNA: TGTGCCATCACTGACTTGGTAATGGGCACTGAAGCTTTCTTT. This translates into CAITDLVMGTEAFF.

This chain joins TRBV6-1 and TRBJ1-1, with 10 bases fitting TRBD1. J lost 3 bases, V lost 3 bases, and 7 bases had no gene match. This CDR3 region has 16 residues. Germline V CDR1 and CDR2: MNHNS, SASEGT. In DNA form, the CDR3 reads TGTGCCAGCAGTGATGGCGGGACAGGGGTCTACACTGAAGCTTTCTTT. This encodes CASSDGGTGVYTEAFF.

V gene TRBV5-1 combines with J gene TRBJ1-4; no reliable D call. Per the germline V gene, CDR1 is SGHRS and CDR2 is YFSETQ. This CDR3 comprises 14 residues. Trimming removed 1 base from V and 8 bases from J, with 12 bases in between. The CDR3 here is CASSLWSGNEKLFF. For the CDR3, the DNA is TGCGCCAGCAGCTTGTGGTCCGGGAACGAAAAACTGTTTTTT.